The 8 T cell receptor beta chains reported below all come from one sample, sequenced in a study of shared clonotypes between healthy human individuals. TCRdb's copy holds only in-frame clones and misses some; the assay was immunoSEQ multiplex PCR. The sample records approximately 2.1 million clones, 90% to 95% being singletons. Specimen: naive CD4+ T cells from PBMCs. The subset denotes: CD45RA+ positively selected. These receptors were collected from a man between 18 and 35 years old in good health. Some clones in this sample may be carry-over from other donors' samples.

The chain links TRBV2 to TRBJ1-6, with 9 bases that match TRBD1. Trimming took 4 bases from V and 10 from J; bases not matched to a gene: 8. The germline gives CDR1 SNHLY, CDR2 FYNNEI. This CDR3 spans 15 amino acids. The CDR3 DNA is TGTGCCAGCAGTGCGGACAGGGGATCGGGGTCACCCCTCCACTTT. This translates into CASSADRGSGSPLHF.

The chain uses TRBV27 and TRBJ2-1; D is perhaps TRBD2 (6 bases). Germline lookup yields CDR1 MNHEY and CDR2 SMNVEV (reference sequence). The CDR3 totals 15 residues. Between the trimmed V and J ends, which lost 6 bases and 0 bases, there was a span of 12 bases. The CDR3 DNA follows: TGTGCCAGCAGAGCGGCGGGGAGCTCCTACAATGAGCAGTTCTTC. Amino acids: CASRAAGSSYNEQFF.

Concerning this clone: Other DNA sequences of this sample code for an identical CDR3. The chain carries TRBV18 and TRBJ2-7, with 7 bases lining up with TRBD1. The germline V gene encodes CDR1 KGHSH and CDR2 LQKENI. This CDR3 is built from 15 residues. The junction had 7 bases not matched to a gene; V was cut back by 3 bases and J by 2 bases. Here the CDR3 reads CASSPGQPNTYEQYF. The DNA for the CDR3 is TGTGCCAGCTCACCGGGACAGCCAAATACCTACGAGCAGTACTTC.

The chain uses TRBV6-6 and TRBJ2-5; D is ambiguous. Trimming cost V 2 bases and J 7 bases, with 5 bases left between them. CDR3 size: 11 residues. Germline CDR1 is MNHNY and CDR2 is SVGAGI (reference sequence). CDR3 nucleotides: TGTGCCAGCAGTTACACGGGGACCCAGTACTTC. Amino acid sequence: CASSYTGTQYF.

This clone was detected only once. The chain employs TRBV11-3 and TRBJ2-1; 9 bases fit TRBD2. The CDR3 runs 16 residues. Trimming took 5 bases from V and 5 from J; bases not matched to a gene: 10. CDR1 is SGHNT, CDR2 YENEEA, per germline. The CDR3 protein is CASSPSGTSLDNEQFF. CDR3 bases: TGTGCCAGCAGCCCCTCCGGGACTAGCCTGGACAATGAGCAGTTCTTC.

In the case of this clone: The same CDR3 is also encoded by other DNA sequences in this sample. The rearrangement uses TRBV5-1 and TRBJ2-1; no clear D. The germline CDR1 and CDR2 sequences are SGHRS and YFSETQ. CDR3 length: 14 residues. Trimming left V 0 bases short and J 2 bases short, with 6 bases between. CDR3 bases: TGCGCCAGCAGCTTGGAACTTCCCTACAATGAGCAGTTCTTC. Its protein product is CASSLELPYNEQFF.

J is TRBJ2-3 and V is TRBV5-1, with D unresolved. Trimming stripped 2 bases from V and 5 bases from J, with 9 bases between. CDR3 length equals 13 residues. The germline V gene has CDR1 SGHRS and CDR2 YFSETQ. The CDR3 DNA sequence: TGCGCCAGCAGCTTACAGACTGTAGATACGCAGTATTTT. It yields the protein CASSLQTVDTQYF.

The chain uses TRBV15 and TRBJ1-2; 7 bases match TRBD1. Germline-derived CDR1 and CDR2 are LNHNV and YYDKDF (reference sequence). The CDR3 covers 19 residues. Trimming cost V 2 bases and J 8 bases; bases outside gene matches: 23. In DNA, the CDR3 is TGTGCCACCAGCAGAACGAAAGGGACAGCGGGACAGATGGCGGCGGGCTACACCTTC. Translation gives CATSRTKGTAGQMAAGYTF.